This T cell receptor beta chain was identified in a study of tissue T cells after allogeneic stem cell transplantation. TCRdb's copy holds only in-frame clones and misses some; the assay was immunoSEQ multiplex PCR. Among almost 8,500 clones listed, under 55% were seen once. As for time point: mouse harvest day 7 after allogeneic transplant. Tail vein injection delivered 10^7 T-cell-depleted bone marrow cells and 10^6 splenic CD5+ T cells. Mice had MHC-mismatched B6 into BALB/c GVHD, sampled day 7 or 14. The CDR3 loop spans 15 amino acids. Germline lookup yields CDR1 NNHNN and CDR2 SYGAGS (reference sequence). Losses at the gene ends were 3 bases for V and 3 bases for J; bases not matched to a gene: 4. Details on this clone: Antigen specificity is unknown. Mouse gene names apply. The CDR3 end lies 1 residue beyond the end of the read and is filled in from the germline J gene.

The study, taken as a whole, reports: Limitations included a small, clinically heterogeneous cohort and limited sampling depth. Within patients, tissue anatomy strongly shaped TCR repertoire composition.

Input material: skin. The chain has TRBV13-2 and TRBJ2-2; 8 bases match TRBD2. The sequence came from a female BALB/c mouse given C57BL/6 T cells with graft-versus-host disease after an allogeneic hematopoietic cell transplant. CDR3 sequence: CASGGRGGDTGQLYF. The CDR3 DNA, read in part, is TGTGCCAGCGGTGGCCGGGGGGGCGACACCGGGCAGCTCTAC.